This T cell receptor beta chain was recovered during a study of blood T cell repertoires in COVID-19. Study in general: Specimens from acute and convalescent COVID-19 originated in the United States, Italy and Spain. The analysed material was cDNA or gDNA that came from T cells, B-cell-depleted T cells, or PBMCs.

The V gene's germline CDR1 is SGHNT and CDR2 YYREEE (reference sequence). J was trimmed by 2 bases and V by 4 bases; bases with no gene match: 4. This CDR3 comprises 15 residues. In the authors' methods: Nucleated cell counts were estimated from reference gene primer amplification. Method: immunoSEQ multiplex PCR; TCRdb's copy keeps in-frame clones and lacks some. V and J calls and clone size are given by that table; D and trimming were obtained from the DNA. The sample carries 110,000 to 150,000 clones, around 89% recorded once. The sample comprised peripheral blood. This sequence originates from a woman of 80 years or more with acute or convalescent COVID-19. The V gene is TRBV5-4, the J gene TRBJ2-5; 11 nucleotides agree with TRBD1. The CDR3 DNA reads TGTGCCAGCAGCGCCGGGACAGGGGGGCAAGAGACCCAGTACTTC. It is translated as CASSAGTGGQETQYF. The full variable domain, with the rest looked up from reference TRBV5-4 and TRBJ2-5, is ETGVTQSPTHLIKTRGQQVTLRCSSQSGHNTVSWYQQALGQGPQFIFQYYREEENGRGNFPPRFSGLQFPNYSSELNVNALELDDSALYLCASSAGTGGQETQYFGPGTRLLVL.